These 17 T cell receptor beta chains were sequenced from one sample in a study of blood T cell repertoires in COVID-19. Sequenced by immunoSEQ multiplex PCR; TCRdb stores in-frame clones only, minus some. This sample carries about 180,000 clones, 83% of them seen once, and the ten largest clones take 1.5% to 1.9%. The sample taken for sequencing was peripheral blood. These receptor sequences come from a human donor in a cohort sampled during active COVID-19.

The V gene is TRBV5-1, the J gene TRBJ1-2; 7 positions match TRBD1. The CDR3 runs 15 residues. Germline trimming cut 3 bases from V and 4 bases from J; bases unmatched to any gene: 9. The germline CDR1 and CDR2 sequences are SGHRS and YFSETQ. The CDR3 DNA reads TGCGCCAGCAGCTCAGCCTCAACAGGGGCCTATGGCTACACCTTC. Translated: CASSSASTGAYGYTF. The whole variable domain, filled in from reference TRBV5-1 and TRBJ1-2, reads KAGVTQTPRYLIKTRGQQVTLSCSPISGHRSVSWYQQTPGQGLQFLFEYFSETQRNKGNFPGRFSGRQFSNSRSEMNVSTLELGDSALYLCASSSASTGAYGYTFGSGTRLTVV.

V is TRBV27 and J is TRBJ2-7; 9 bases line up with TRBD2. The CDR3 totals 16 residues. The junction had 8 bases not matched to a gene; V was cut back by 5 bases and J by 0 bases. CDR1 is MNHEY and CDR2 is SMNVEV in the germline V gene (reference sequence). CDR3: CASSQPGLAGSYEQYF. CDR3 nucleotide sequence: TGTGCCAGCAGTCAACCGGGACTAGCAGGCTCCTACGAGCAGTACTTC.

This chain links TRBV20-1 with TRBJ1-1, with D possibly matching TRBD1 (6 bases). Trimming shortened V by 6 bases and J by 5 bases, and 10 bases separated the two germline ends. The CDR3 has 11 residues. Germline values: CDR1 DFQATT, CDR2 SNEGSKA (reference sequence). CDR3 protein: CSAGAGTEAFF. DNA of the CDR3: TGCAGTGCGGGGGCAGGGACTGAAGCTTTCTTT.

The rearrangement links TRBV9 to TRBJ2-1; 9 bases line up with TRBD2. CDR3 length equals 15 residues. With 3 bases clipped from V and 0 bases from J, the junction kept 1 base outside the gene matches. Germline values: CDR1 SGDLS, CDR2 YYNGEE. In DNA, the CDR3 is TGTGCCAGCAGCGAGACTAGCGGCTCCTACAATGAGCAGTTCTTC. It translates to CASSETSGSYNEQFF.

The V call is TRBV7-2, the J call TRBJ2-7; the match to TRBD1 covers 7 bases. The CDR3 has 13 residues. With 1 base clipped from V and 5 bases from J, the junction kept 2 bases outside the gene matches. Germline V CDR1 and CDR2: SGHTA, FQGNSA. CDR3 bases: TGTGCCAGCAGCTTAGGACAGGGCCACGAGCAGTACTTC. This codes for CASSLGQGHEQYF.

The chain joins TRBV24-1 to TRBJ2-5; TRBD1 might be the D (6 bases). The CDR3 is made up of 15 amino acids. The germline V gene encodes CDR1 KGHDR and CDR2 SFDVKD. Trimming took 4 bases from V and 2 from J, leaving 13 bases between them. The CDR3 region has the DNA TGTGCCACCAGTGAAACAGGGAGTTTACAAGAGACCCAGTACTTC. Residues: CATSETGSLQETQYF.

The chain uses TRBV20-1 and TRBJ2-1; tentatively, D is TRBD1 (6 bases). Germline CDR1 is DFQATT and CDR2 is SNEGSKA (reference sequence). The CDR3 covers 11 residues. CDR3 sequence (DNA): TGCAGAGTCGTTAGGGGGAATGAGCAGTTCTTC. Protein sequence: CRVVRGNEQFF.

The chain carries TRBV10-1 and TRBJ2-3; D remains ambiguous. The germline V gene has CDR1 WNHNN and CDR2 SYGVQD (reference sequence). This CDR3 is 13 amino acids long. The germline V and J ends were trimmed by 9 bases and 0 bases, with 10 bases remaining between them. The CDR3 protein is CARSKPSTDTQYF. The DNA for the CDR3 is TGCGCCAGAAGCAAGCCCAGCACAGATACGCAGTATTTT.

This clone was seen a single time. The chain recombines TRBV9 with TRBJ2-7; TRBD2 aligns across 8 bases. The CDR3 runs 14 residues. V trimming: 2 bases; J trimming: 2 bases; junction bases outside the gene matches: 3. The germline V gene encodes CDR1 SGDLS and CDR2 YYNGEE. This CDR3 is CASSVTGGPYEQYF. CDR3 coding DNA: TGTGCCAGCAGCGTGACGGGAGGGCCCTACGAGCAGTACTTC.

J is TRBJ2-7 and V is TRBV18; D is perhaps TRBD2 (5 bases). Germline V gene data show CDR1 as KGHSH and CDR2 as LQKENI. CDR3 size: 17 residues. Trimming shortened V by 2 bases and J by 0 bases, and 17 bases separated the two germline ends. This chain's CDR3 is CASSPMGPKRISYEQYF. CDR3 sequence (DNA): TGTGCCAGCTCACCAATGGGTCCAAAGCGGATCTCCTACGAGCAGTACTTC.

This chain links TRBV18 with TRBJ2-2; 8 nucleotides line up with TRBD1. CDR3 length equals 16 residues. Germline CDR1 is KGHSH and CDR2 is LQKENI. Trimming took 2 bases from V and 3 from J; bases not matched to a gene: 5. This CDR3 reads CASSPKTGGDTGELFF. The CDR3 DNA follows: TGTGCCAGCTCACCAAAAACAGGGGGAGACACCGGGGAGCTGTTTTTT.

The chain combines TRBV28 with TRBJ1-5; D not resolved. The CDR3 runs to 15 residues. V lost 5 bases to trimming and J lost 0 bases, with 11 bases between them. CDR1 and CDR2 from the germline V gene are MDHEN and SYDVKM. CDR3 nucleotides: TGTGCCAGCAGTGTCGTCGGTCCTAGCAATCAGCCCCAGCATTTT. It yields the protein CASSVVGPSNQPQHF.

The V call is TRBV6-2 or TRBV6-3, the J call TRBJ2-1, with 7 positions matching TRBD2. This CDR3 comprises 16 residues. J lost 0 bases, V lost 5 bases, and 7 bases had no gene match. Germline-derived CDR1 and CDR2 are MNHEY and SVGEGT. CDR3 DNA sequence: TGTGCCAGCAGTGGGAGACTAGCAGCCTCCTACAATGAGCAGTTCTTC. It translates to CASSGRLAASYNEQFF.

The CDR3 bases are TGTGCCAGCAGTTACGTCGGCTATAATTCACCCCTCCACTTT. Translation: CASSYVGYNSPLHF. The chain carries TRBV6-2 or TRBV6-3 and TRBJ1-6; D gene uncertain. V shed 2 bases and J shed 3 bases, with 5 bases lying between them. This CDR3 has 14 amino acids. Germline V lookup: CDR1 MNHEY, CDR2 SVGEGT.

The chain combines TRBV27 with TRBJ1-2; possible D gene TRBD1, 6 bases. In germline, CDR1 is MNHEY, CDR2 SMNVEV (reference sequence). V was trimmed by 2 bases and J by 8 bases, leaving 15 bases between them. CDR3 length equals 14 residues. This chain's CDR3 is CASSLAQGYGGYTF. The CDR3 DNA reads TGTGCCAGCAGTTTAGCACAGGGATACGGGGGCTACACCTTC.

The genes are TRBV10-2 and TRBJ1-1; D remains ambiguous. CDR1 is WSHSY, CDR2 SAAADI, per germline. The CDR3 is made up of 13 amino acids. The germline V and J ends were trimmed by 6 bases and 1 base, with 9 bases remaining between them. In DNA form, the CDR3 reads TGCGCCAGCAGGCTAGGCACGAACACTGAAGCTTTCTTT. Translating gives CASRLGTNTEAFF.

CDR3 in DNA: TGTGCCAGCGACGGGACAGGGGACGAAAAACTGTTTTTT. It codes for CASDGTGDEKLFF. The V and J genes are TRBV2 and TRBJ1-4; 10 bases agree with TRBD1. Germline loops: CDR1 SNHLY, CDR2 FYNNEI. The CDR3 runs 13 residues. J gave up 8 bases and V 8 bases, and 5 bases lay outside the gene matches.